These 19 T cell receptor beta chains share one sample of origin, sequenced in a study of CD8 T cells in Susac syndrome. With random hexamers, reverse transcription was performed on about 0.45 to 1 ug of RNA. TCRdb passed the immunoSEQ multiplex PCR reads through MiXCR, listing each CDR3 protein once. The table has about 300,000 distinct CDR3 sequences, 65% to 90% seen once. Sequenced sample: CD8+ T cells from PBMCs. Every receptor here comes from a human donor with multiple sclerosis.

The CDR3 is CASSLGSRVAVGGYTF. The CDR3, as DNA: TGTGCCAGCAGCTTGGGATCCAGGGTGGCCGTTGGTGGCTACACCTTC. V gene TRBV5-6 combines with J gene TRBJ1-2; D might be TRBD1 (5 bases). The germline V gene encodes CDR1 SGHDT and CDR2 YYEEEE. V lost 0 bases and J lost 7, with 19 bases in between. The CDR3 spans 16 residues.

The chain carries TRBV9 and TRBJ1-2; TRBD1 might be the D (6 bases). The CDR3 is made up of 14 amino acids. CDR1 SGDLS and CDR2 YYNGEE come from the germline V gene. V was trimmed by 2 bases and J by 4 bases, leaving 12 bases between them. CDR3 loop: CASSVSPTGYGYTF. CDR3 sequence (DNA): TGTGCCAGCAGCGTTTCTCCGACAGGCTATGGCTACACCTTC.

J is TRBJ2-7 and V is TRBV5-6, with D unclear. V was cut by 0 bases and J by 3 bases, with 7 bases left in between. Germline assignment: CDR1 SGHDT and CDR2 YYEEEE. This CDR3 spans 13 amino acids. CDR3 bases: TGTGCCAGCAGCTTGGTTCGAAACTACGAGCAGTACTTC. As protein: CASSLVRNYEQYF. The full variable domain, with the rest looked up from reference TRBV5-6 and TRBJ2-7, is DAGVTQSPTHLIKTRGQQVTLRCSPKSGHDTVSWYQQALGQGPQFIFQYYEEEERQRGNFPDRFSGHQFPNYSSELNVNALLLGDSALYLCASSLVRNYEQYFGPGTRLTVT.

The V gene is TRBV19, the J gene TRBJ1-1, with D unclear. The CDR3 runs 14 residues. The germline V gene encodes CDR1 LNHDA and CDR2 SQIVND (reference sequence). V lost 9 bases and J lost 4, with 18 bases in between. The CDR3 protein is CARQNRGSCTEAFF. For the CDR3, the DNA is TGTGCCAGACAAAACCGTGGGTCGTGCACTGAAGCTTTCTTT.

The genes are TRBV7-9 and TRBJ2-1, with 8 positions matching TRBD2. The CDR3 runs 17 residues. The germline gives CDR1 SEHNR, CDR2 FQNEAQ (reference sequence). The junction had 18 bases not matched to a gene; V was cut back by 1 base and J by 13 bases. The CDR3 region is CASSLVPVGLGHLEQFF. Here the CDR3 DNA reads TGTGCCAGCAGCTTAGTGCCCGTGGGACTAGGTCATTTAGAACAGTTCTTC.

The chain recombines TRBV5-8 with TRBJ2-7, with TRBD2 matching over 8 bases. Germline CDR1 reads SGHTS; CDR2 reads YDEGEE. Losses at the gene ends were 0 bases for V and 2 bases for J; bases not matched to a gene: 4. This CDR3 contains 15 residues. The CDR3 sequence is CASSLAAGGAYEQYF. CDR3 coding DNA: TGTGCCAGCAGCTTGGCCGCGGGGGGTGCCTACGAGCAGTACTTC.

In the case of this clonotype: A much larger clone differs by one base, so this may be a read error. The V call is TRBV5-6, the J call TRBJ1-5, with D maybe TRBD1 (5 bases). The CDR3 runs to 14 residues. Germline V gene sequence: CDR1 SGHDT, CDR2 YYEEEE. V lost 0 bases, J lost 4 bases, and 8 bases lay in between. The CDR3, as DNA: TGTGCCAGCAGCTTGGGACAGAGGAATCAGCCCCAGCATTTT. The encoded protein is CASSLGQRNQPQHF.

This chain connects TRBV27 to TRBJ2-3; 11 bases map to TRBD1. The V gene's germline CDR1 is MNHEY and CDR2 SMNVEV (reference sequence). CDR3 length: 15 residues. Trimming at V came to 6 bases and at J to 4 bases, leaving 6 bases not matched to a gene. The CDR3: CASRGGQGAADTQYF. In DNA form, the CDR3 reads TGTGCCAGCAGGGGTGGACAGGGGGCTGCAGATACGCAGTATTTT.

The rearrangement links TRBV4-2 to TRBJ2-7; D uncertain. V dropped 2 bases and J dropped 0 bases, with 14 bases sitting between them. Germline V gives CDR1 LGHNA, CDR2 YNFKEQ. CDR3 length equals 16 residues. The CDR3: CASSQPVTSFSYEQYF. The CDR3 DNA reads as TGTGCCAGCAGCCAACCCGTAACCAGTTTCTCCTACGAGCAGTACTTC.

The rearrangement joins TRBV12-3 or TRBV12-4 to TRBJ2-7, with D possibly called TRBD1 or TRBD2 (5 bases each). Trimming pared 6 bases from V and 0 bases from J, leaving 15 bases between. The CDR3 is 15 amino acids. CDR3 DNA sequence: TGTGCCAGCAGCGGAATTATGAGGGGCTCCTACGAGCAGTACTTC. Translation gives CASSGIMRGSYEQYF.

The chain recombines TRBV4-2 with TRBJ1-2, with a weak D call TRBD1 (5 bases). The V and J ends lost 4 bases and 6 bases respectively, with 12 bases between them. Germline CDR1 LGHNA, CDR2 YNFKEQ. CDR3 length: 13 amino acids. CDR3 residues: CASSPMTDDGYTF. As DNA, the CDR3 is TGTGCCAGCAGCCCAATGACAGACGATGGCTACACCTTC.

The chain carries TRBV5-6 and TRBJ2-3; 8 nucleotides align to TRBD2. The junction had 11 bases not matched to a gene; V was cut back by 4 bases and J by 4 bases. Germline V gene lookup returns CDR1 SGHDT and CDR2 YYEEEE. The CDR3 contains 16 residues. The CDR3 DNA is TGTGCCAGCAGCACCTTAGCGGGGTTGTTCTCAGATACGCAGTATTTT. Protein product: CASSTLAGLFSDTQYF.

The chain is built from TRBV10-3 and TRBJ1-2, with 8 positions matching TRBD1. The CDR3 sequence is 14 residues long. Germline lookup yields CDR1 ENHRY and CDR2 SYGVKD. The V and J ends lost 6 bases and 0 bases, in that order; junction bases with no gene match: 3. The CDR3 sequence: CAIRDRDSNYGYTF. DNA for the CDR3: TGTGCCATCAGGGACAGGGACTCTAACTATGGCTACACCTTC.

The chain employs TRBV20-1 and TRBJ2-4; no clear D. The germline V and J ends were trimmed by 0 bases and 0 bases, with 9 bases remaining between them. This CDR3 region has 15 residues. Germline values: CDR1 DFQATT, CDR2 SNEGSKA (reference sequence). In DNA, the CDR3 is TGCAGTGCTAGAGATATGGGCCTAGCCAAAAACATTCAGTACTTC. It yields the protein CSARDMGLAKNIQYF.

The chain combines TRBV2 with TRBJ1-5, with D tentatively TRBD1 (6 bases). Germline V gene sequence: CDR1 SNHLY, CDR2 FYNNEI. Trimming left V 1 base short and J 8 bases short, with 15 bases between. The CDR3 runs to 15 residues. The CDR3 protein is CASSEEGGGRKPQHF. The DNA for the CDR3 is TGTGCCAGCAGTGAAGAGGGGGGGGGCAGGAAGCCCCAGCATTTT. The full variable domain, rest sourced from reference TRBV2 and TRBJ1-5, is EPEVTQTPSHQVTQMGQEVILRCVPISNHLYFYWYRQILGQKVEFLVSFYNNEISEKSEIFDDQFSVERPDGSNFTLKIRSTKLEDSAMYFCASSEEGGGRKPQHFGDGTRLSIL.

The CDR3 DNA is TGCGCCAGCAGCCAAGACTTCGGGACAGCTTCCAATCAGCCCCAGCATTTT. Translated: CASSQDFGTASNQPQHF. The chain recombines TRBV4-1 with TRBJ1-5; 7 bases are a match to TRBD1. Trimming removed 0 bases from V and 3 bases from J; junction bases left unmatched: 8. Germline V lookup: CDR1 MGHRA, CDR2 YSYEKL. There are 17 residues in the CDR3.

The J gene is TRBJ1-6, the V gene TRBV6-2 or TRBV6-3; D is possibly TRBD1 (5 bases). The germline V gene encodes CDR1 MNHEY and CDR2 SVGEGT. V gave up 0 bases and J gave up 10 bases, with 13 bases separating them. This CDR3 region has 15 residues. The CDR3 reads CASSYSAGSGSPLHF. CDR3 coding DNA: TGTGCCAGCAGTTACTCTGCAGGGTCTGGATCACCCCTCCACTTT.

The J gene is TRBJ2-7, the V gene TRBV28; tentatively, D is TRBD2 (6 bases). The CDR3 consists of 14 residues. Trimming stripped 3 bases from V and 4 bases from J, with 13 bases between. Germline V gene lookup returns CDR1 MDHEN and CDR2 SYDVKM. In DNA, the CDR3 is TGTGCCAGCAGTTTGTCGGGAGAAGGGTACGAGCAGTACTTC. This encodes CASSLSGEGYEQYF.

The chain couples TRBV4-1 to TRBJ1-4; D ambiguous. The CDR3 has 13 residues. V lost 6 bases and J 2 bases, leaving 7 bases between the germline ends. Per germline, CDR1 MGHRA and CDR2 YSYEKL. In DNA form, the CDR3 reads TGCGCCAGCAGGGGTTCTACTAATGAAAAACTGTTTTTT. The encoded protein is CASRGSTNEKLFF.